The 30 T cell receptor beta chains listed next were all sequenced from one sample in a study of shared clonotypes between healthy human individuals. Positive CCR7 selection of CD45RO-negative cells yielded the naive CD8 cells, and terminally differentiated effector memory CD45RA+ cells were excluded. Sequenced by immunoSEQ multiplex PCR; TCRdb stores in-frame clones only, minus some. The profile shows 1.5 million to 2.5 million clones, about 95% of them singletons. The source material was naive CD8+ T cells sorted from blood. The receptors originated from a man between 18 and 29 years old in good health.

The rearrangement uses TRBV27 and TRBJ1-6, with 8 bases fitting TRBD1. This CDR3 is built from 16 residues. V dropped 7 bases and J dropped 7; count of bases not matched to a gene: 12. CDR1 MNHEY and CDR2 SMNVEV come from the germline V gene (reference sequence). The DNA for the CDR3 is TGTGCCAGCACTTCCTTGGACAGGGCGGGGAATTCACCCCTCCACTTT. Its protein product is CASTSLDRAGNSPLHF.

The chain links TRBV6-5 to TRBJ1-2, with 8 bases lining up with TRBD1. Per the germline V gene, CDR1 is MNHEY and CDR2 is SVGAGI. The CDR3 is 15 amino acids. V lost 3 bases and J lost 3; bases outside the gene matches: 6. CDR3 nucleotide sequence: TGTGCCAGCAGTTATTCCCGGACAGGGCACTATGGCTACACCTTC. Translating gives CASSYSRTGHYGYTF.

This chain connects TRBV4-1 to TRBJ2-7; 9 positions match TRBD2. The CDR3 covers 14 residues. The ends lost 3 bases at V and 3 bases at J; junction bases unmatched: 3. CDR1 MGHRA and CDR2 YSYEKL come from the germline V gene. CDR3 DNA: TGCGCCAGCAGCCACAAGCGGGAGGTCTACGAGCAGTACTTC. It yields the protein CASSHKREVYEQYF.

This clone was seen once. The chain recombines TRBV7-9 with TRBJ2-1, with D hard to call. CDR1 and CDR2 (germline): SEHNR, FQNEAQ (reference sequence). Trimming took off 7 bases at V and 9 bases at J, with 22 bases between the two ends. The CDR3 runs 15 residues. The CDR3 sequence: CASTPSELELGEQFF. In DNA, the CDR3 is TGTGCCAGCACCCCAAGCGAATTAGAACTGGGTGAGCAGTTCTTC.

CDR3 coding DNA: TGTGCCAGCAGCTTAGAACCCAGTCCTCAAGAGACCCAGTACTTC. This gives the protein CASSLEPSPQETQYF. The chain joins TRBV11-2 to TRBJ2-5; D is ambiguous. The V end lost 0 bases, the J end lost 2 bases, and 10 bases lay between the germline ends. The germline gives CDR1 SGHAT, CDR2 FQNNGV. This CDR3 region has 15 residues. Supplemented by reference TRBV11-2 and TRBJ2-5, the full variable domain reads EAGVAQSPRYKIIEKRQSVAFWCNPISGHATLYWYQQILGQGPKLLIQFQNNGVVDDSQLPKDRFSAERLKGVDSTLKIQPAKLEDSAVYLCASSLEPSPQETQYFGPGTRLLVL.

The chain couples TRBV7-2 to TRBJ1-1, with D possibly matching TRBD1 (5 bases). The CDR3 runs to 14 residues. Trimming stripped 4 bases from V and 4 bases from J, with 13 bases between. The germline V gene has CDR1 SGHTA and CDR2 FQGNSA. CDR3 DNA: TGTGCCAGCAGCTCAGTAGCTGGGGGCACTGAAGCTTTCTTT. This codes for CASSSVAGGTEAFF.

The rearrangement uses TRBV2 and TRBJ2-7; 12 bases agree with TRBD2. Per germline, CDR1 SNHLY and CDR2 FYNNEI. V trimming: 3 bases; J trimming: 3 bases; junction bases outside the gene matches: 9. This CDR3 spans 17 amino acids. CDR3 protein: CASSEAASGRGSYEQYF. CDR3 sequence (DNA): TGTGCCAGCAGTGAGGCGGCTAGCGGGAGGGGAAGCTACGAGCAGTACTTC.

This clone was picked up a small number of times. This CDR3 is also generated by other DNA sequences in the sample. This chain uses TRBV7-9 with TRBJ1-5, with 8 bases that match TRBD1. The ends lost 5 bases at V and 2 bases at J; junction bases unmatched: 2. Germline CDR1 reads SEHNR; CDR2 reads FQNEAQ (reference sequence). The CDR3 covers 14 residues. CDR3 region: CASSPTGGNQPQHF. The DNA for the CDR3 is TGTGCCAGCAGCCCGACAGGGGGCAATCAGCCCCAGCATTTT.

The rearrangement links TRBV7-9 to TRBJ2-7; D is perhaps TRBD1 (5 bases). The V gene lost 0 bases and the J gene lost 2 bases, with 11 bases spanning the gap. The CDR3 has 15 residues. Germline assignment: CDR1 SEHNR and CDR2 FQNEAQ (reference sequence). As DNA, the CDR3 is TGTGCCAGCAGCTTAGCTTACGACAGCCCCTACGAGCAGTACTTC. This encodes CASSLAYDSPYEQYF.

The V call is TRBV9, the J call TRBJ1-5, with D unresolved. The germline V gene encodes CDR1 SGDLS and CDR2 YYNGEE. CDR3 length equals 14 residues. The V end lost 4 bases, the J end lost 0 bases, and 8 bases lay between the germline ends. The CDR3 nucleotides are TGTGCCAGCAGCATGTACGATAGCAATCAGCCCCAGCATTTT. Translation gives CASSMYDSNQPQHF.

For this clone: Other DNA sequences within the sample encode an identical CDR3. The gene calls are TRBV7-9 and TRBJ2-3, with a possible D match to TRBD1 (6 bases). V lost 5 bases to trimming and J lost 6 bases, with 12 bases between them. Germline loops: CDR1 SEHNR, CDR2 FQNEAQ (reference sequence). The CDR3 runs to 13 residues. This chain's CDR3 is CASSSRDTDTQYF. The CDR3 coding sequence is TGTGCCAGCAGCAGCCGGGACACGGATACGCAGTATTTT.

The V and J genes are TRBV30 and TRBJ1-4; 8 positions match TRBD1. CDR3 length: 14 residues. CDR1 is GTSNPN, CDR2 SVGIG, per germline (reference sequence). With V trimmed by 1 base and J by 6 bases, 4 bases remained unmatched. CDR3 DNA: TGTGCCTGGAGTGGCGGACAGGGCGATGAAAAACTGTTTTTT. This gives the protein CAWSGGQGDEKLFF.

The chain joins TRBV6-5 to TRBJ1-4; maybe TRBD1 (5 bases). The germline CDR1 and CDR2 sequences are MNHEY and SVGAGI. Trimming took off 9 bases at V and 3 bases at J, with 14 bases between the two ends. This CDR3 has 14 amino acids. DNA of the CDR3: TGTGCCAGTCTTTTTGGGGCACCTAATGAAAAACTGTTTTTT. Encoded protein: CASLFGAPNEKLFF.

The chain employs TRBV10-3 and TRBJ1-2; TRBD1 might be the D (5 bases). Germline assignment: CDR1 ENHRY and CDR2 SYGVKD. V shed 3 bases and J shed 2 bases, with 7 bases lying between them. The CDR3 runs 13 residues. The CDR3 DNA reads as TGTGCCATCAGTGATCAGGGCAACTATGGCTACACCTTC. Translating gives CAISDQGNYGYTF.

This rearrangement joins TRBV7-6 to TRBJ1-6; D not certain. Trimming took 8 bases from V and 10 from J, leaving 18 bases between them. The CDR3 is made up of 14 amino acids. Germline V gives CDR1 SGHVS, CDR2 FNYEAQ. CDR3 sequence (DNA): TGTGCCAGCCGAATGGACTACTCGGGCTCACCCCTCCACTTT. This codes for CASRMDYSGSPLHF.

This clone was recorded once. This chain connects TRBV4-1 to TRBJ2-1; D may be TRBD1 (6 bases). This CDR3 comprises 15 residues. CDR1 and CDR2 (germline): MGHRA, YSYEKL. V was cut by 4 bases and J by 7 bases, with 17 bases left in between. CDR3 sequence (DNA): TGCGCCAGCAGCCTGGAAGGGGGAATTGGGAATGAGCAGTTCTTC. Protein sequence: CASSLEGGIGNEQFF.

The CDR3 is CAWSVGGFYNEQFF. CDR3 in DNA: TGTGCCTGGAGTGTAGGCGGTTTCTACAATGAGCAGTTCTTC. This chain links TRBV30 with TRBJ2-1, with D uncertain. Per germline, CDR1 GTSNPN and CDR2 SVGIG (reference sequence). V was cut by 0 bases and J by 3 bases, with 9 bases left in between. CDR3 length equals 14 residues.

Remarks on this clone: This specimen includes other DNA sequences encoding the same CDR3. The CDR3 loop is CASTLGPYEQYF. CDR3 coding DNA: TGTGCCAGCACCTTGGGACCCTACGAGCAGTACTTC. The rearrangement joins TRBV28 to TRBJ2-7; the D gene could be TRBD1 or TRBD2 (5 bases each). This CDR3 region has 12 residues. V lost 7 bases and J 2 bases, leaving 9 bases between the germline ends. Per germline, CDR1 MDHEN and CDR2 SYDVKM.

V and J are TRBV2 and TRBJ2-1; D ambiguous. The CDR3 consists of 15 residues. V gave up 8 bases and J gave up 0 bases, with 14 bases separating them. Germline assignment: CDR1 SNHLY and CDR2 FYNNEI. The CDR3 reads CASLWFFSSYNEQFF. The CDR3 nucleotides read TGTGCCAGCCTGTGGTTTTTTAGCTCCTACAATGAGCAGTTCTTC.

Only one count was recorded for this clone. V is TRBV10-3 and J is TRBJ2-7; maybe TRBD1 (5 bases). The germline V and J ends were trimmed by 5 bases and 1 base, with 9 bases remaining between them. Germline CDR1 and CDR2: ENHRY and SYGVKD. CDR3 size: 13 residues. The CDR3 sequence: CAISQDNSYEQYF. CDR3 coding DNA: TGTGCCATCAGTCAGGACAATTCCTACGAGCAGTACTTC.

Here the CDR3 DNA reads TGTGCCAGCAGCTTGGGTGGGTTAGGAAATGAGCAGTTCTTC. Residues: CASSLGGLGNEQFF. The V call is TRBV5-4, the J call TRBJ2-1; the D is unclear. Germline V gives CDR1 SGHNT, CDR2 YYREEE (reference sequence). CDR3 length equals 14 residues. Trimming removed 0 bases from V and 7 bases from J, with 11 bases in between.

This clone was seen only once. Other nucleotide sequences from this sample produce the same CDR3. V gene TRBV19 combines with J gene TRBJ2-7; 10 nucleotides align to TRBD2. The germline V gene has CDR1 LNHDA and CDR2 SQIVND (reference sequence). V trimming: 3 bases; J trimming: 1 base; junction bases outside the gene matches: 0. CDR3 length equals 14 residues. The CDR3 is CASSMTSGSYEQYF. For the CDR3, the DNA is TGTGCCAGTAGTATGACTAGCGGGTCCTACGAGCAGTACTTC. Together with reference TRBV19 and TRBJ2-7, the CDR3 gives the full variable domain: DGGITQSPKYLFRKEGQNVTLSCEQNLNHDAMYWYRQDPGQGLRLIYYSQIVNDFQKGDIAEGYSVSREKKESFPLTVTSAQKNPTAFYLCASSMTSGSYEQYFGPGTRLTVT.

The rearrangement uses TRBV14 and TRBJ1-2; 7 bases fit TRBD1. Germline V gene sequence: CDR1 SGHDN, CDR2 FVKESK. This CDR3 contains 14 residues. The J segment lost 7 bases and the V segment lost 0 bases, leaving 5 bases of the junction unmatched. The CDR3 bases are TGTGCCAGCAGCCAAGACGAGACAGGGATTGGCTACACCTTC. It yields the protein CASSQDETGIGYTF. The full variable domain, in which reference TRBV14 and TRBJ1-2 provide the parts outside the CDR3, is EAGVTQFPSHSVIEKGQTVTLRCDPISGHDNLYWYRRVMGKEIKFLLHFVKESKQDESGMPNNRFLAERTGGTYSTLKVQPAELEDSGVYFCASSQDETGIGYTFGSGTRLTVV.

This chain uses TRBV7-9 with TRBJ2-7, with a possible D match to TRBD2 (5 bases). V lost 5 bases and J lost 5, with 13 bases in between. The CDR3 covers 13 residues. The germline V gene encodes CDR1 SEHNR and CDR2 FQNEAQ (reference sequence). The CDR3 sequence is CASSPARAHEQYF. Written as DNA, the CDR3 is TGTGCCAGCAGCCCAGCGCGGGCTCACGAGCAGTACTTC.

Note on this clone: Other DNA variants within this sample encode the same CDR3. The chain is built from TRBV28 and TRBJ2-1; a weak D match, TRBD2 (6 bases). CDR1 is MDHEN, CDR2 SYDVKM, per germline. The CDR3 has 15 residues. V lost 1 base to trimming and J lost 0 bases, with 7 bases between them. CDR3 region: CASSLSGSSYNEQFF. CDR3 nucleotides: TGTGCCAGCAGTTTATCCGGGAGCTCCTACAATGAGCAGTTCTTC.

The chain carries TRBV6-5 and TRBJ2-3; D uncertain. The germline CDR1 and CDR2 sequences are MNHEY and SVGAGI. With 6 bases removed from V and 2 bases from J, the gap between germline ends came to 12 bases. The length of the CDR3 is 14 residues. The CDR3 here is CASSELYSTDTQYF. The CDR3 coding sequence is TGTGCCAGCAGCGAACTCTATTCCACAGATACGCAGTATTTT.

This clone has just one count. J is TRBJ2-2 and V is TRBV6-5; D is ambiguous. V dropped 5 bases and J dropped 7 bases, with 11 bases sitting between them. Germline CDR1 reads MNHEY; CDR2 reads SVGAGI. CDR3 size: 13 residues. DNA for the CDR3: TGTGCCAGCAGTCGACGGATGGTCGGGGAGCTGTTTTTT. Amino acid sequence: CASSRRMVGELFF.

The rearrangement joins TRBV30 to TRBJ1-3, with no clear D. This CDR3 contains 17 residues. V was shortened by 3 bases and J by 4 bases, with 22 bases between the two germline ends. CDR1 and CDR2 (germline): GTSNPN, SVGIG (reference sequence). The CDR3 sequence: CAWSPPGSWNSGNTIYF. The CDR3 bases are TGTGCCTGGAGCCCTCCGGGATCCTGGAACTCCGGAAACACCATATATTTT.

Of note for this clone: Other DNA sequences within the sample encode an identical CDR3. The chain carries TRBV9 and TRBJ2-2; D is uncertain. CDR1 and CDR2 from the germline V gene are SGDLS and YYNGEE. V was trimmed by 3 bases and J by 6 bases, leaving 3 bases between them. This CDR3 is 11 amino acids long. CDR3 protein: CASSASGELFF. CDR3 nucleotides: TGTGCCAGCAGCGCCTCCGGGGAGCTGTTTTTT. Drawing the rest from reference TRBV9 and TRBJ2-2, the complete variable domain is DSGVTQTPKHLITATGQRVTLRCSPRSGDLSVYWYQQSLDQGLQFLIQYYNGEERAKGNILERFSAQQFPDLHSELNLSSLELGDSALYFCASSASGELFFGEGSRLTVL.

For this clone: Other DNA sequences in this sample translate to the same CDR3. The chain combines TRBV10-3 with TRBJ2-5; 7 bases agree with TRBD2. Unmatched junction bases numbered 0, after V lost 8 bases and J lost 3 bases. Germline-derived CDR1 and CDR2 are ENHRY and SYGVKD. The CDR3 extends over 11 amino acids. The CDR3, as DNA: TGTGCCATCGGGGGGGAAGAGACCCAGTACTTC. This sequence encodes CAIGGEETQYF.